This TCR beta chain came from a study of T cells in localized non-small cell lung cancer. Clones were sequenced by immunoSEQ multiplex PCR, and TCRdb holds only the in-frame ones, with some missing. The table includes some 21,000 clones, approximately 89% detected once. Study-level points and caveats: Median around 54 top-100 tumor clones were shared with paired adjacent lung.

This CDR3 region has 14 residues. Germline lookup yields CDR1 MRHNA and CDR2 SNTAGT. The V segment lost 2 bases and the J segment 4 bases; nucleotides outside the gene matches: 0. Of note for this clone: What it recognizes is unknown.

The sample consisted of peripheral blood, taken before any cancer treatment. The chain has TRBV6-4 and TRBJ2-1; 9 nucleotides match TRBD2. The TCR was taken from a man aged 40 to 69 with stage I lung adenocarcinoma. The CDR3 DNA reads TGTGCCAGCAGTGACCTAGCGGGGTACAATGAGCAGTTCTTC. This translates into CASSDLAGYNEQFF.